This passage covers 20 T cell receptor beta chains from one sample sequenced in a study of breast tumors, draining lymph nodes, adjacent tissues. TCRdb re-called the multiplex PCR reads with MiXCR, one entry per CDR3 protein. Of more than 20,000 distinct CDR3 sequences in the sample, about 54% are singletons; the top ten hold about 13%. Sequenced: breast tumor tissue. Receptors were obtained from a female donor with breast cancer. Some clones in this sample may be carry-over from other donors' samples.

The J gene is TRBJ2-1, the V gene TRBV5-1; D unclear. CDR1 is SGHRS and CDR2 is YFSETQ in the germline V gene. This CDR3 has 14 residues. V shed 4 bases and J shed 10 bases, with 18 bases lying between them. The CDR3 protein is CASSQDPRFNEQFF. The CDR3 DNA reads as TGCGCCAGCAGCCAGGACCCTAGGTTCAACGAGCAGTTCTTC.

A word on this clonotype: The conserved phenylalanine or tryptophan is not found at the CDR3 terminus, so this likely reflects a read error. This chain links TRBV4-3 with TRBJ2-3; the match to TRBD2 covers 7 bases. CDR3 length: 15 amino acids. Losses at the gene ends were 0 bases for V and 6 bases for J; bases not matched to a gene: 6. The germline V gene has CDR1 LGHNA and CDR2 YSLEER. The CDR3 loop reads CASSQEGSGVDTQYS. The CDR3, as DNA: TGCGCCAGCAGCCAAGAAGGGAGCGGGGTTGATACGCAGTATTCT.

This sequence joins TRBV6-5 and TRBJ1-2; no definite D call. CDR1 is MNHEY and CDR2 is SVGAGI in the germline V gene. This CDR3 region has 12 residues. The V gene lost 3 bases and the J gene lost 4 bases, with 6 bases spanning the gap. The DNA for the CDR3 is TGTGCCAGCAGTTATGGGAGCTATGGCTACACCTTC. Encoded protein: CASSYGSYGYTF.

This chain connects TRBV2 to TRBJ1-2, with 7 bases fitting TRBD1. With V trimmed by 6 bases and J by 4 bases, 14 bases remained unmatched. The length of the CDR3 is 16 residues. Germline assignment: CDR1 SNHLY and CDR2 FYNNEI. The CDR3 nucleotides are TGTGCCAGCAGCCCCTTCCGGGGGGGGACAGTCTATGGCTACACCTTC. It translates to CASSPFRGGTVYGYTF.

This clonotype was recorded many times. Just one base apart from a much larger clone, this may be a read error. This sequence joins TRBV11-2 and TRBJ2-7; D is ambiguous. The V end was cut by 1 base, the J end by 6 bases, with 10 bases between. This CDR3 spans 13 amino acids. CDR1 is SGHAT, CDR2 FQNNGV, per germline. The CDR3 sequence is CASSLGVGSEQYF. The CDR3 region has the DNA TGTGCCAGCAGCTTAGGTGTCGGCTCCGAGCAGTACTTC.

This clonotype has only a few counts. The V call is TRBV7-9, the J call TRBJ2-5; no clear D. CDR3 length: 15 amino acids. Trimming pared 1 base from V and 4 bases from J, leaving 13 bases between. The V gene's germline CDR1 is SEHNR and CDR2 FQNEAQ (reference sequence). For the CDR3, the DNA is TGTGCCAGCAGCTTAGAGGGCCAGCCAGGAGAGACCCAGTACTTC. It specifies CASSLEGQPGETQYF.

In this sample, this clonotype is large (0.1 to 1%). The genes are TRBV7-9 and TRBJ2-3, with D maybe TRBD2 (6 bases). Germline assignment: CDR1 SEHNR and CDR2 FQNEAQ (reference sequence). CDR3 length: 15 amino acids. The V end lost 1 base, the J end lost 5 bases, and 13 bases lay between the germline ends. The CDR3 nucleotides are TGTGCCAGCAGCTTAGGGGGGACCGGGGGAGATACGCAGTATTTT. This translates into CASSLGGTGGDTQYF. Using reference TRBV7-9 and TRBJ2-3 for the parts outside the CDR3, the full variable domain is DTGVSQNPRHKITKRGQNVTFRCDPISEHNRLYWYRQTLGQGPEFLTYFQNEAQLEKSRLLSDRFSAERPKGSFSTLEIQRTEQGDSAMYLCASSLGGTGGDTQYFGPGTRLTVL.

The genes are TRBV7-9 and TRBJ1-3; D uncertain. V shed 5 bases and J shed 1 base, with 9 bases lying between them. CDR1 SEHNR and CDR2 FQNEAQ come from the germline V gene (reference sequence). There are 14 residues in the CDR3. The CDR3 is CASSLRGSGNTIYF. CDR3 bases: TGTGCCAGCAGCCTTCGGGGTTCTGGAAACACCATATATTTT.

This rearrangement joins TRBV20-1 to TRBJ2-1; 16 bases fit TRBD2. The CDR3 has 17 residues. Per germline, CDR1 DFQATT and CDR2 SNEGSKA (reference sequence). V was clipped by 1 base and J by 8 bases; unmatched bases: 8. The CDR3 DNA reads as TGCAGTGCTAGAGTTTTCGGGACTAGCGGGGGGGCCCATGAGCAGTTCTTC. This gives the protein CSARVFGTSGGAHEQFF.

V is TRBV7-1 and J is TRBJ1-5; possibly TRBD1 for D (6 bases). TRBV7-1 is an open reading frame whose function is uncertain. Deletions cut 1 base from V and 6 bases from J, with 7 bases between. The CDR3 has 13 amino acids. The CDR3 bases are TGTGCCAGCAGCTCAGACAGGGTTCAGCCCCAGCATTTT. It encodes CASSSDRVQPQHF.

The J gene is TRBJ1-1, the V gene TRBV4-1, with D perhaps matching TRBD1 (5 bases). The CDR3 sequence is 13 residues long. CDR1 is MGHRA, CDR2 YSYEKL, per germline. The ends were cut back, 3 bases at V and 8 bases at J, with 13 bases in the middle. DNA for the CDR3: TGCGCCAGCAGCCACCCGGGGACCCGAGAAGCTTTCTTT. Protein product: CASSHPGTREAFF.

This chain joins TRBV24-1 and TRBJ2-1; D is perhaps TRBD1 (6 bases). The CDR3 runs to 13 residues. V was shortened by 2 bases and J by 6 bases, with 7 bases between the two germline ends. Germline V CDR1 and CDR2: KGHDR, SFDVKD. CDR3 DNA: TGTGCCACCAGTGATTGGACAGTCAATGAGCAGTTCTTC. Amino acid sequence: CATSDWTVNEQFF.

By proportion, this clonotype is medium-sized. The rearrangement joins TRBV11-2 to TRBJ2-7; D not resolved. The CDR3 runs 14 residues. The V gene's germline CDR1 is SGHAT and CDR2 FQNNGV. V was clipped by 5 bases and J by 3 bases, with 14 bases between them. The CDR3, as DNA: TGTGCCAGCAGCCGTGAGAGAGGCCTCTACGAGCAGTACTTC. Translated: CASSRERGLYEQYF.

This chain connects TRBV20-1 to TRBJ1-6; D is perhaps TRBD1 (5 bases). The germline V and J ends were trimmed by 4 bases and 11 bases, with 15 bases remaining between them. CDR1 is DFQATT, CDR2 SNEGSKA, per germline (reference sequence). The CDR3 length is 13 residues. The CDR3 here is CSATPGPTAPLHF. DNA of the CDR3: TGCAGTGCTACACCGGGACCCACAGCACCCCTCCACTTT.

This clonotype was seen many times. V and J are TRBV7-3 and TRBJ2-3; tentatively, D is TRBD1 (6 bases). V lost 1 base and J 0 bases, leaving 14 bases between the germline ends. Germline V CDR1 and CDR2: SGHTA, FQGTGA. CDR3 length: 17 residues. The CDR3 here is CASSLRGGGFSTDTQYF. The CDR3 DNA reads as TGTGCCAGCAGCTTAAGGGGTGGGGGCTTCAGCACAGATACGCAGTATTTT.

The rearrangement joins TRBV7-9 to TRBJ2-3; D is uncertain. The ends were cut back, 5 bases at V and 1 base at J, with 19 bases in the middle. The CDR3 sequence is 17 residues long. Looked up from germline, CDR1 is SEHNR and CDR2 is FQNEAQ (reference sequence). CDR3 region: CASSPGSAGSRTDTQYF. CDR3 coding DNA: TGTGCCAGCAGCCCCGGATCGGCAGGTTCCCGCACAGATACGCAGTATTTT.

This clonotype was observed many times. The chain has TRBV9 and TRBJ1-1, with D possibly matching TRBD1 (6 bases). This CDR3 comprises 13 residues. Deletions cut 3 bases from V and 6 bases from J, with 12 bases between. Germline CDR1 SGDLS, CDR2 YYNGEE. CDR3 in amino acids: CASSGEQGSEAFF. CDR3 sequence (DNA): TGTGCCAGCAGCGGAGAACAGGGATCTGAAGCTTTCTTT.

V is TRBV6-1 and J is TRBJ2-3; 9 positions match TRBD2. Per germline, CDR1 MNHNS and CDR2 SASEGT. This CDR3 has 15 residues. Trimming cost V 7 bases and J 6 bases; bases outside gene matches: 11. The DNA for the CDR3 is TGTGCCAGCAAACCCCGGGCTAGCGGGGCGGATACGCAGTATTTT. Translation: CASKPRASGADTQYF.

This clonotype was counted ten times or more. This may be a read error, as it is one base from a much larger clone. The chain couples TRBV20-1 to TRBJ2-5, with TRBD2 matching 12 bases. The CDR3 consists of 12 residues. Germline-derived CDR1 and CDR2 are DFQATT and SNEGSKA (reference sequence). Here the CDR3 DNA reads TGCAGTGGACTAGCGGGAGAAAAGACCCCGTACTTC. Residues: CSGLAGEKTPYF.

CDR3 sequence: CASKRTSEDNEQFF. DNA for the CDR3: TGCGCCAGCAAGCGGACTAGCGAGGACAATGAGCAGTTCTTC. The V and J genes are TRBV5-1 and TRBJ2-1, with TRBD2 matching over 9 bases. Trimming took 6 bases from V and 5 from J; bases not matched to a gene: 6. This CDR3 spans 14 amino acids. CDR1 and CDR2 from the germline V gene are SGHRS and YFSETQ.